These T cell receptor beta chains were read from a single sample in a study of a mutant IDH1 vaccine in newly diagnosed glioma. Antigens for these TCRs are unknown. Assay: immunoSEQ multiplex PCR; the TCRdb copy retains only in-frame clones and omits some. The sample shows 50,000 to 65,000 clones, about 81% of them seen only once. The source was PBMCs, collected from a glioma patient whose treatment included an IDH1 peptide vaccine. These receptors were collected from a man aged 30 to 45 with glioma. Both conserved end residues are part of each CDR3. D genes are given only for firm matches. Clone size is not always given. Where it is, it says once, few, many or a class for expanded clones.

abundance: few; j_gene: TRBJ1-5; d_gene: -; v_gene: TRBV6-5; CDR3nt: TGTGCCAGCAGTTACTCGATGGGTAGCAATCAGCCCCAGCATTTT; CDR3aa: CASSYSMGSNQPQHF
abundance: -; j_gene: TRBJ1-1; d_gene: TRBD1; v_gene: TRBV14; CDR3nt: TGTGCCAGCAGCCAAGAGGGACAGGGGTTGGCTGAAGCTTTCTTT; CDR3aa: CASSQEGQGLAEAFF
abundance: few; j_gene: TRBJ1-6; d_gene: TRBD1; v_gene: TRBV10-2; CDR3nt: TGCGCCAGCAGTGTTGGACAGGCCAAGGTTACACCCCTCCACTTT; CDR3aa: CASSVGQAKVTPLHF
abundance: -; j_gene: TRBJ2-3; d_gene: -; v_gene: TRBV18; CDR3nt: TGTGCCAGCTCACCCTCCACAGATACGCAGTATTTT; CDR3aa: CASSPSTDTQYF
abundance: -; j_gene: TRBJ1-5; d_gene: -; v_gene: TRBV28; CDR3nt: TGTGCCAGCAGTTTTAACAGCAATCAGCCCCAGCATTTT; CDR3aa: CASSFNSNQPQHF
abundance: -; j_gene: TRBJ1-1; d_gene: TRBD1; v_gene: TRBV4-1; CDR3nt: TGCGCCAGCAGCCAAGTAACAGGGGGCTCCTACAGGGGAACCGAAGCTTTCTTT; CDR3aa: CASSQVTGGSYRGTEAFF
abundance: -; j_gene: TRBJ2-4; d_gene: -; v_gene: TRBV4-1; CDR3nt: TGCGCCAGCAGCCAAGCGCCCGATAAAAACATTCAGTACTTC; CDR3aa: CASSQAPDKNIQYF
abundance: -; j_gene: TRBJ2-5; d_gene: TRBD2; v_gene: TRBV9; CDR3nt: TGTGCCAGCACCTCCGGGGGGGCATTCGGGGAGACCCAGTACTTC; CDR3aa: CASTSGGAFGETQYF
abundance: -; j_gene: TRBJ1-2; d_gene: -; v_gene: TRBV19; CDR3nt: TGTGCCAGTTTGCGTATGGATTCTAACTATGGCTACACCTTC; CDR3aa: CASLRMDSNYGYTF
abundance: -; j_gene: TRBJ1-4; d_gene: TRBD1; v_gene: TRBV6-1; CDR3nt: TGTGCCAGCAGCCACCGGGACAGGGATGAAAAACTGTTTTTT; CDR3aa: CASSHRDRDEKLFF
abundance: few; j_gene: TRBJ1-1; d_gene: TRBD1; v_gene: TRBV10-2; CDR3nt: TGCGCCAGCAGTGCCCCGTACGTAACAGGGGGGGAAGCTTTCTTT; CDR3aa: CASSAPYVTGGEAFF
abundance: -; j_gene: TRBJ2-5; d_gene: -; v_gene: TRBV27; CDR3nt: TGTGCCCTCCGCGAGTCTGTGAAAGAGACCCAGTACTTC; CDR3aa: CALRESVKETQYF
abundance: -; j_gene: TRBJ2-1; d_gene: TRBD1; v_gene: TRBV7-6; CDR3nt: TGTGCCAGCAGCTCCGGGACAGGGAACTACAATGAGCAGTTCTTC; CDR3aa: CASSSGTGNYNEQFF
abundance: -; j_gene: TRBJ2-5; d_gene: -; v_gene: TRBV29-1; CDR3nt: TGCAGCGTTGAGTCAGGCAGGCTCGTCGGGGACCAGTACTTC; CDR3aa: CSVESGRLVGDQYF
abundance: few; j_gene: TRBJ2-2; d_gene: -; v_gene: TRBV15; CDR3nt: TGTGCCACCAGCACAAGGACGAGCACCGGGGAGCTGTTTTTT; CDR3aa: CATSTRTSTGELFF
abundance: -; j_gene: TRBJ1-4; d_gene: -; v_gene: TRBV2; CDR3nt: TGTGCCAGCAGGCAGGGGACGGCTAATGAAAAACTGTTTTTT; CDR3aa: CASRQGTANEKLFF
abundance: -; j_gene: TRBJ2-1; d_gene: TRBD1; v_gene: TRBV15; CDR3nt: TGTGCCACCAGCACCGACAGGGTTGTAGACAATGAGCAGTTCTTC; CDR3aa: CATSTDRVVDNEQFF
abundance: -; j_gene: TRBJ1-3; d_gene: TRBD1; v_gene: TRBV6-5; CDR3nt: TGTGCCGGGGCAGGGGGTGGAAACACCATATATTTT; CDR3aa: CAGAGGGNTIYF
abundance: -; j_gene: TRBJ2-5; d_gene: -; v_gene: TRBV7-5; CDR3nt: TGTGTCAGCATAGACTGGCGGGGGGGCCGGGAGACCCAGTACTTC; CDR3aa: CVSIDWRGGRETQYF
abundance: few; j_gene: TRBJ2-2; d_gene: -; v_gene: TRBV7-8; CDR3nt: TGTGCCAGCAGCTTAGGTCCCGGGGAGCTGTTTTTT; CDR3aa: CASSLGPGELFF
abundance: -; j_gene: TRBJ1-6; d_gene: TRBD1; v_gene: TRBV2; CDR3nt: TGTGCCAGCAGGCCCGGGACAGGGAAAGGCCCCTATAATTCACCCCTCCACTTT; CDR3aa: CASRPGTGKGPYNSPLHF
abundance: -; j_gene: TRBJ2-7; d_gene: -; v_gene: TRBV19; CDR3nt: TGTGCCAGTAGTATCAATAGCTACGAGCAGTACTTC; CDR3aa: CASSINSYEQYF
abundance: -; j_gene: TRBJ1-1; d_gene: -; v_gene: TRBV10-3; CDR3nt: TGTGCCATCAGTGAGTCGATCCACGGCCGGACTGAAGCTTTCTTT; CDR3aa: CAISESIHGRTEAFF
abundance: -; j_gene: TRBJ1-2; d_gene: -; v_gene: TRBV19; CDR3nt: TGTGCCAGTAAGTTTGCAAGCGCTAACTATGGCTACACCTTC; CDR3aa: CASKFASANYGYTF
abundance: -; j_gene: TRBJ1-1; d_gene: -; v_gene: TRBV7-6; CDR3nt: TGTGCCAGCAGCTTAGTAGAGGGCGGCACTGAAGCTTTCTTT; CDR3aa: CASSLVEGGTEAFF
abundance: -; j_gene: TRBJ1-3; d_gene: TRBD1; v_gene: TRBV9; CDR3nt: TGTGCCAGCAGCGCTTGGGACAGCTTTAGCTCTGGAAACACCATATATTTT; CDR3aa: CASSAWDSFSSGNTIYF
abundance: -; j_gene: TRBJ2-7; d_gene: -; v_gene: TRBV5-1; CDR3nt: TGCGCCAGCAGAGAGTTTCAGGACTCCTACGAGCAGTACTTC; CDR3aa: CASREFQDSYEQYF
abundance: -; j_gene: TRBJ2-6; d_gene: TRBD1; v_gene: TRBV7-9; CDR3nt: TGTGCCAGCAGCGGACAGGGGGCGCCGGGGGCCAACGTCCTGACTTTC; CDR3aa: CASSGQGAPGANVLTF
abundance: -; j_gene: TRBJ1-1; d_gene: -; v_gene: TRBV18; CDR3nt: TGTGCCAGCTCACCGCCCGGGACAAAGAACACTGAAGCTTTCTTT; CDR3aa: CASSPPGTKNTEAFF
abundance: -; j_gene: TRBJ2-1; d_gene: -; v_gene: TRBV27; CDR3nt: TGTGCCAGCAGTTTCAATAGGAGGGTCCAGTTCTTC; CDR3aa: CASSFNRRVQFF
abundance: -; j_gene: TRBJ2-5; d_gene: -; v_gene: TRBV5-1; CDR3nt: TGCGCCAGCAGCTTGTTGCCCGGGGGAAACCAAGAGACCCAGTACTTC; CDR3aa: CASSLLPGGNQETQYF
abundance: -; j_gene: TRBJ1-2; d_gene: TRBD1; v_gene: TRBV5-5; CDR3nt: TGTGCCAGCAGCCCCTACCCCCGGGACAGTCCTAACTATGGCTACACCTTC; CDR3aa: CASSPYPRDSPNYGYTF
abundance: -; j_gene: TRBJ2-5; d_gene: -; v_gene: TRBV7-9; CDR3nt: TGTGCCAGCAGTCCGCTAGAGACCCAGTACTTC; CDR3aa: CASSPLETQYF
abundance: -; j_gene: TRBJ2-7; d_gene: TRBD2; v_gene: TRBV10-2; CDR3nt: TGCGCCAGCAGAAAATCGGGGGGGCAAGGCGAGCAGTACTTC; CDR3aa: CASRKSGGQGEQYF
abundance: few; j_gene: TRBJ1-1; d_gene: -; v_gene: TRBV14; CDR3nt: TGTGCCAGCAGCCAACAGGGTGGGACTGAAGCTTTCTTT; CDR3aa: CASSQQGGTEAFF
abundance: -; j_gene: TRBJ2-5; d_gene: -; v_gene: TRBV7-7; CDR3nt: TGTGCCAGCAGCCCGAGCAGAGAGACCCAGTACTTC; CDR3aa: CASSPSRETQYF
abundance: -; j_gene: TRBJ2-7; d_gene: -; v_gene: TRBV27; CDR3nt: TGTGCCAGCAGTTTAAAGGGGCTGTGGTACGAGCAGTACTTC; CDR3aa: CASSLKGLWYEQYF
abundance: -; j_gene: TRBJ1-2; d_gene: -; v_gene: TRBV11-2; CDR3nt: TGTGCCAGCAGCTTAGCGGGACAACCCAGCTACACCTTC; CDR3aa: CASSLAGQPSYTF
abundance: -; j_gene: TRBJ2-7; d_gene: TRBD1; v_gene: TRBV5-1; CDR3nt: TGCGCCAGCAACGAGGGGGGACAGGGGGCTCCCTACGAGCAGTACTTC; CDR3aa: CASNEGGQGAPYEQYF
abundance: -; j_gene: TRBJ2-7; d_gene: TRBD1; v_gene: TRBV27; CDR3nt: TGTGCCAGCCGGGACAGAAACTACGAGCAGTACTTC; CDR3aa: CASRDRNYEQYF
abundance: -; j_gene: TRBJ2-7; d_gene: TRBD1; v_gene: TRBV15; CDR3nt: TGTGCCACCAGCAGAGGGACAGGCCGGGACGAGCAGTACTTC; CDR3aa: CATSRGTGRDEQYF
abundance: -; j_gene: TRBJ2-7; d_gene: -; v_gene: TRBV12-5; CDR3nt: TGTGCTAGTGGTAAACGATCTGGAACCCTCTACGAGCAGTACTTC; CDR3aa: CASGKRSGTLYEQYF
abundance: -; j_gene: TRBJ1-1; d_gene: -; v_gene: TRBV4-1; CDR3nt: TGCGCCAGCAGCCAAGATGAGGGGAGGAACACTGAAGCTTTCTTT; CDR3aa: CASSQDEGRNTEAFF
abundance: -; j_gene: TRBJ1-1; d_gene: -; v_gene: TRBV9; CDR3nt: TGTGCCAGCAGCGTAGGACAAATGAACACTGAAGCTTTCTTT; CDR3aa: CASSVGQMNTEAFF
abundance: -; j_gene: TRBJ2-1; d_gene: -; v_gene: TRBV7-9; CDR3nt: TGTGCCAGCAGGGCAGGGCGGGATGAGCAGTTCTTC; CDR3aa: CASRAGRDEQFF
abundance: -; j_gene: TRBJ2-1; d_gene: TRBD1; v_gene: TRBV5-1; CDR3nt: TGCGCCAGCAGAGCCTCCGGGACAGTCTACAATGAGCAGTTCTTC; CDR3aa: CASRASGTVYNEQFF
abundance: -; j_gene: TRBJ2-3; d_gene: -; v_gene: TRBV4-1; CDR3nt: TGCGCCAGCAGCCCCGGACACTCTCCCACAGATACGCAGTATTTT; CDR3aa: CASSPGHSPTDTQYF
abundance: -; j_gene: TRBJ1-6; d_gene: -; v_gene: TRBV9; CDR3nt: TGTGCCAGCAGCGTAGGGAATTCACCCCTCCACTTT; CDR3aa: CASSVGNSPLHF
abundance: once; j_gene: TRBJ1-2; d_gene: -; v_gene: TRBV27; CDR3nt: TGTGCCAGCAGTCCTCGGACAGACAACTATGGCTACACCTTC; CDR3aa: CASSPRTDNYGYTF
abundance: once; j_gene: TRBJ2-1; d_gene: TRBD2; v_gene: TRBV27; CDR3nt: TGTGCCAGCAGATTCACCGAGCTCGGGGGGGCATGGTTCTTC; CDR3aa: CASRFTELGGAWFF
abundance: -; j_gene: TRBJ2-3; d_gene: -; v_gene: TRBV6-1; CDR3nt: TGTGCCAGCAGTGAATATAAGCGGCTAACGCAGTATTTT; CDR3aa: CASSEYKRLTQYF
abundance: -; j_gene: TRBJ2-5; d_gene: TRBD2; v_gene: TRBV15; CDR3nt: TGTGCCACCAGCAGGGGGACTAGCGGGGTCTTGGGGGAGACCCAGTACTTC; CDR3aa: CATSRGTSGVLGETQYF